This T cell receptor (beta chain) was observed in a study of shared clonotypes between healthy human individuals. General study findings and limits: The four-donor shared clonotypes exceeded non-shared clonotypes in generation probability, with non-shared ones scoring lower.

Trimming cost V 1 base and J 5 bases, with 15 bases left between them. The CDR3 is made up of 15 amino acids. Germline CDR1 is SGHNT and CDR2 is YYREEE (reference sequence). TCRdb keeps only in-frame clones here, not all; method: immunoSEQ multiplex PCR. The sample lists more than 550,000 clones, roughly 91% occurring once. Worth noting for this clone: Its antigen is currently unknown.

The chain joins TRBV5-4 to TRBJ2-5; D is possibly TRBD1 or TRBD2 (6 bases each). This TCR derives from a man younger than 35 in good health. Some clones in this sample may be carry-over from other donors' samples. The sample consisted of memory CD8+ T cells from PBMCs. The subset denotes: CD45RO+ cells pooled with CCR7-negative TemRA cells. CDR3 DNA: TGTGCCAGCAGCTTGTCGCCGGGGGCGGGGGAGACCCAGTACTTC. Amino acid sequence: CASSLSPGAGETQYF.